These 21 T cell receptor beta chains came from one sample sequenced in a study of identical twins. MiXCR, applied by TCRdb to the 5' RACE reads, yields one record per CDR3 protein. The table has about 20,000 distinct CDR3 sequences, around 70% seen once. Sequenced sample: memory (CD45RO+) T cells sorted from blood. These receptors were taken from a woman aged 18 to 35 in good health. This table probably holds off-target reads from a library built for another chain.

The table lists this clonotype with a few counts. The V and J genes are TRBV29-1 and TRBJ1-2; 9 bases align to TRBD1. Germline values: CDR1 SQVTM, CDR2 ANQGSEA. V dropped 0 bases and J dropped 7; count of bases not matched to a gene: 9. The CDR3 extends over 15 amino acids. DNA for the CDR3: TGCAGCGTTGAAGATCGGGCACAGGGGGCGGGTGGCTACACCTTC. It codes for CSVEDRAQGAGGYTF. The complete variable domain, with remaining parts taken from reference TRBV29-1 and TRBJ1-2, reads SAVISQKPSRDICQRGTSLTIQCQVDSQVTMMFWYRQQPGQSLTLIATANQGSEATYESGFVIDKFPISRPNLTFSTLTVSNMSPEDSSIYLCSVEDRAQGAGGYTFGSGTRLTVV.

The chain carries TRBV3-1 and TRBJ2-7, with 8 bases matching TRBD2. The CDR3 totals 14 residues. Germline V lookup: CDR1 LGHDT, CDR2 YNNKEL (reference sequence). The V gene end was trimmed by 4 bases and the J gene end by 5 bases; junction bases not matched to a gene: 7. CDR3 sequence (DNA): TGTGCCAGCAGCCCAAGGGTAGCGGGAAACGAGCAGTACTTC. Amino acid sequence: CASSPRVAGNEQYF.

J is TRBJ2-4 and V is TRBV15, with a possible D match to TRBD2 (5 bases). V dropped 1 base and J dropped 8 bases, with 12 bases sitting between them. Germline-derived CDR1 and CDR2 are LNHNV and YYDKDF (reference sequence). The CDR3 spans 14 residues. CDR3 sequence (DNA): TGTGCCACCAGCAGAGGGAGGTCTGGGGACATTCAGTACTTC. This gives the protein CATSRGRSGDIQYF.

V is TRBV6-2 or TRBV6-3 and J is TRBJ2-3; D is undetermined. The CDR3 length is 11 residues. V dropped 4 bases and J dropped 7 bases, with 6 bases sitting between them. Germline assignment: CDR1 MNHEY and CDR2 SVGEGT. The CDR3 sequence is CASSSKNTQYF. The CDR3 DNA reads TGTGCCAGCAGTTCTAAAAATACGCAGTATTTT.

V is TRBV29-1 and J is TRBJ2-1; 7 bases line up with TRBD1. CDR3 length: 11 residues. Germline CDR1 reads SQVTM; CDR2 reads ANQGSEA. V dropped 2 bases and J dropped 8; count of bases not matched to a gene: 0. DNA for the CDR3: TGCAGCGTTGAAAGGGGGCATGAGCAGTTCTTC. Encoded protein: CSVERGHEQFF.

This chain uses TRBV11-2 with TRBJ2-6; D gene ambiguous. CDR1 SGHAT and CDR2 FQNNGV come from the germline V gene. The ends were cut back, 0 bases at V and 0 bases at J, with 3 bases in the middle. This CDR3 is 15 amino acids long. CDR3 protein: CASSLDASGANVLTF. As DNA, the CDR3 is TGTGCCAGCAGCTTAGATGCCTCTGGGGCCAACGTCCTGACTTTC.

CDR3: CSARDRLAVYNEQFF. The CDR3 nucleotides are TGCAGTGCTAGAGACCGACTAGCGGTTTACAATGAGCAGTTCTTC. The V and J genes are TRBV20-1 and TRBJ2-1; 9 nucleotides agree with TRBD2. Germline CDR1 is DFQATT and CDR2 is SNEGSKA (reference sequence). The CDR3 has 15 residues. V lost 0 bases, J lost 4 bases, and 4 bases stayed unmatched.

In this sample, this clonotype turned up a few times. This rearrangement joins TRBV29-1 to TRBJ1-5; D unclear. CDR1 and CDR2 (germline): SQVTM, ANQGSEA. There are 13 residues in the CDR3. Trimming stripped 4 bases from V and 4 bases from J, with 11 bases between. CDR3 DNA sequence: TGCAGCGTTGCACGGGAGAGAAATCAGCCCCAGCATTTT. Translating gives CSVARERNQPQHF. The full variable domain, with the rest looked up from reference TRBV29-1 and TRBJ1-5, is SAVISQKPSRDICQRGTSLTIQCQVDSQVTMMFWYRQQPGQSLTLIATANQGSEATYESGFVIDKFPISRPNLTFSTLTVSNMSPEDSSIYLCSVARERNQPQHFGDGTRLSIL.

The chain joins TRBV4-3 to TRBJ2-7; 7 positions agree with TRBD1. The germline V gene has CDR1 LGHNA and CDR2 YSLEER. The CDR3 extends over 15 amino acids. V was clipped by 0 bases and J by 6 bases; unmatched bases: 8. The CDR3 sequence: CASSQEWGTDFEQYF. DNA for the CDR3: TGCGCCAGCAGCCAAGAGTGGGGGACAGACTTCGAGCAGTACTTC.

This clonotype showed up just a few times. This chain links TRBV29-1 with TRBJ2-1; D not resolved. Germline V gives CDR1 SQVTM, CDR2 ANQGSEA. The V end was cut by 5 bases, the J end by 9 bases, with 20 bases between. This CDR3 contains 14 residues. As DNA, the CDR3 is TGCAGCGTTAACAATCCTCAAGCCTTCGGTGAGCAGTTCTTC. Its translation is CSVNNPQAFGEQFF.

V and J are TRBV3-1 and TRBJ2-2, with 9 bases aligning to TRBD1. Looked up from germline, CDR1 is LGHDT and CDR2 is YNNKEL (reference sequence). The CDR3 has 16 residues. V lost 3 bases, J lost 4 bases, and 6 bases stayed unmatched. DNA for the CDR3: TGTGCCAGCAGCCAGAGGACAGGGGTAACCACCGGGGAGCTGTTTTTT. Encoded protein: CASSQRTGVTTGELFF. Supplemented by reference TRBV3-1 and TRBJ2-2, the full variable domain reads DTAVSQTPKYLVTQMGNDKSIKCEQNLGHDTMYWYKQDSKKFLKIMFSYNNKELIINETVPNRFSPKSPDKAHLNLHINSLELGDSAVYFCASSQRTGVTTGELFFGEGSRLTVL.

A single count supports this clonotype. This chain connects TRBV6-4 to TRBJ2-1, with a possible D match to TRBD2 (5 bases). CDR3 length: 14 amino acids. Germline loops: CDR1 MRHNA, CDR2 SNTAGT. The V gene lost 9 bases and the J gene lost 0 bases, with 12 bases spanning the gap. The CDR3 is CASIQRSSYNEQFF. In nucleotides, the CDR3 is TGTGCCAGTATTCAGCGGAGCTCCTACAATGAGCAGTTCTTC.

This clonotype has more than one count but fewer than ten. The chain joins TRBV20-1 to TRBJ2-5; 8 bases are shared with TRBD2. This CDR3 is built from 15 residues. Germline V gives CDR1 DFQATT, CDR2 SNEGSKA (reference sequence). V was pared by 0 bases and J by 6 bases, with 9 bases of the junction left unmatched. CDR3 DNA sequence: TGCAGTGCTAGAGATCCAGCGGGAGTGGTAAAGACCCAGTACTTC. Translation gives CSARDPAGVVKTQYF.

This clonotype has more than one count but fewer than ten. The chain joins TRBV11-1 to TRBJ1-3; TRBD1 might be the D (6 bases). The CDR3 consists of 16 residues. Germline assignment: CDR1 SGHAT and CDR2 FQDESV (reference sequence). The V end was cut by 2 bases, the J end by 0 bases, with 11 bases between. CDR3 sequence reads: CASSLPRTASGNTIYF. DNA for the CDR3: TGTGCCAGCAGCTTACCCCGGACAGCCTCTGGAAACACCATATATTTT.

V usage is TRBV10-1 and J usage is TRBJ2-3, with D possibly matching TRBD1 (5 bases). Per germline, CDR1 WNHNN and CDR2 SYGVQD (reference sequence). Trimming removed 4 bases at V and 0 bases at J, with 8 bases between. The CDR3 runs to 14 residues. The CDR3 spells CASSGGQSTDTQYF. In DNA form, the CDR3 reads TGCGCCAGCAGTGGGGGCCAAAGCACAGATACGCAGTATTTT.

This chain connects TRBV5-1 to TRBJ2-3, with 10 bases fitting TRBD2. The V gene end was trimmed by 6 bases and the J gene end by 6 bases; junction bases not matched to a gene: 13. The CDR3 has 16 amino acids. Germline assignment: CDR1 SGHRS and CDR2 YFSETQ. The CDR3 reads CASKRGTSGIVDTQYF. In nucleotides, the CDR3 is TGCGCCAGCAAAAGAGGAACTAGCGGGATAGTTGATACGCAGTATTTT.

V gene TRBV25-1 combines with J gene TRBJ2-3; 7 bases are shared with TRBD2. Germline loops: CDR1 MGHDK, CDR2 SYGVNS. The CDR3 loop spans 15 amino acids. After removal of 3 bases from V and 0 bases from J, the junction contained 3 bases not matched to a gene. CDR3 sequence (DNA): TGTGCCAGCAGTGATGGGGGGGACAGCACAGATACGCAGTATTTT. Residues: CASSDGGDSTDTQYF.

The chain employs TRBV11-2 and TRBJ2-7; 8 bases are a match to TRBD2. The junction had 9 bases not matched to a gene; V was cut back by 1 base and J by 7 bases. Germline CDR1 SGHAT, CDR2 FQNNGV. CDR3 length: 15 residues. CDR3 in DNA: TGTGCCAGCAGCTTAGTAGGGACTAGGAGTCGGGAGCAGTACTTC. The encoded protein is CASSLVGTRSREQYF.

This rearrangement joins TRBV5-6 to TRBJ1-1, with 8 positions matching TRBD1. Germline values: CDR1 SGHDT, CDR2 YYEEEE. The length of the CDR3 is 14 residues. Trimming removed 5 bases from V and 0 bases from J; junction bases left unmatched: 3. Here the CDR3 reads CASRRQGLNTEAFF. CDR3 bases: TGTGCCAGCAGACGACAGGGGCTGAACACTGAAGCTTTCTTT.

The chain joins TRBV7-6 to TRBJ2-5; TRBD1 matches at 8 bases. Germline assignment: CDR1 SGHVS and CDR2 FNYEAQ. CDR3 length equals 15 residues. After removal of 4 bases from V and 1 base from J, the junction contained 5 bases not matched to a gene. For the CDR3, the DNA is TGTGCCAGCAGCTCCTGGACAGGGTTCCAAGAGACCCAGTACTTC. It yields the protein CASSSWTGFQETQYF.

This chain uses TRBV7-2 with TRBJ2-1; TRBD2 matches 11 bases. The germline gives CDR1 SGHTA, CDR2 FQGNSA. J lost 1 base, V lost 3 bases, and 5 bases had no gene match. This CDR3 has 17 amino acids. The DNA for the CDR3 is TGTGCCAGCAGCTTGGTTAGCGGGAGGGCTTCCTACAATGAGCAGTTCTTC. The encoded protein is CASSLVSGRASYNEQFF.